These 8 T cell receptor beta chains came from one sample sequenced in a study of blood T cell repertoires in COVID-19 (dated by TCRdb to about 2020). Receptor libraries were prepared by the immunoSEQ multiplex PCR assay. What TCRdb holds here is the immuneACCESS table cut down to in-frame rearrangements. Part of the clones is not present; checked against another copy, under half of the missing clones reflect an unresolved V gene, and the others are unexplained. The sample data list 130,000 or so clones, and about 82% of these were observed just once. The top ten clonotypes cover 8.2% of the sample. Input material: peripheral blood. These receptor sequences come from a woman aged 55-69 years with acute or convalescent COVID-19.

This chain uses TRBV24-1 with TRBJ2-5, with a possible D match to TRBD1 (6 bases). The CDR3 consists of 16 residues. Trimming stripped 4 bases from V and 1 base from J, with 15 bases between. Germline V lookup: CDR1 KGHDR, CDR2 SFDVKD. The CDR3 region is CATSEYAGDPQETQYF. CDR3 nucleotide sequence: TGTGCCACCAGTGAATACGCAGGGGACCCCCAAGAGACCCAGTACTTC.

The V gene is TRBV9, the J gene TRBJ2-2, with 11 bases lining up with TRBD2. CDR3 length: 17 residues. Germline CDR1 is SGDLS and CDR2 is YYNGEE. The V gene end was trimmed by 4 bases and the J gene end by 0 bases; junction bases not matched to a gene: 5. The CDR3, as DNA: TGTGCCAGCAGCCTTTTAGCGGGGGGGACGAACACCGGGGAGCTGTTTTTT. It encodes CASSLLAGGTNTGELFF.

V usage is TRBV4-1 and J usage is TRBJ1-5, with 9 bases aligning to TRBD1. The CDR3 loop spans 18 amino acids. Trimming removed 4 bases from V and 0 bases from J; junction bases left unmatched: 10. Germline V lookup: CDR1 MGHRA, CDR2 YSYEKL. CDR3 nucleotide sequence: TGCGCCAGCAGCCCTCAGGACAGGGGTGGTTATAGCAATCAGCCCCAGCATTTT. This codes for CASSPQDRGGYSNQPQHF.

This clone was observed once. This chain uses TRBV7-2 with TRBJ2-3; 8 bases map to TRBD2. CDR1 SGHTA and CDR2 FQGNSA come from the germline V gene. The length of the CDR3 is 14 residues. Trimming at V came to 5 bases and at J to 1 base, leaving 2 bases not matched to a gene. The CDR3 region is CASSLSGGTDTQYF. DNA for the CDR3: TGTGCCAGCAGCCTTAGCGGGGGCACAGATACGCAGTATTTT.

V usage is TRBV29-1 and J usage is TRBJ2-7; 10 bases match TRBD1. The CDR3 is 12 residues long. Germline values: CDR1 SQVTM, CDR2 ANQGSEA. Germline trimming cut 6 bases from V and 7 bases from J; bases unmatched to any gene: 6. The CDR3 DNA follows: TGCAGCGTCGGACAGGGGGTGGGTGAGCAGTACTTC. It yields the protein CSVGQGVGEQYF.

V gene TRBV19 combines with J gene TRBJ1-2; tentative D call: TRBD1 (6 bases). From germline, CDR1 is LNHDA and CDR2 SQIVND (reference sequence). The ends were cut back, 5 bases at V and 9 bases at J, with 16 bases in the middle. The CDR3 consists of 13 residues. The CDR3 coding sequence is TGTGCCAGTAGTTTGGACAGCCTAAGGAGCTACACCTTC. It yields the protein CASSLDSLRSYTF. Together with reference TRBV19 and TRBJ1-2, the CDR3 gives the full variable domain: DGGITQSPKYLFRKEGQNVTLSCEQNLNHDAMYWYRQDPGQGLRLIYYSQIVNDFQKGDIAEGYSVSREKKESFPLTVTSAQKNPTAFYLCASSLDSLRSYTFGSGTRLTVV.

Points on this clone: The sample holds other DNA sequences that translate to the same CDR3. The V and J genes are TRBV18 and TRBJ1-1; possibly TRBD1 for D (6 bases). Trimming removed 3 bases from V and 0 bases from J, with 11 bases in between. CDR3 length equals 15 residues. Looked up from germline, CDR1 is KGHSH and CDR2 is LQKENI. This CDR3 reads CASSPTTGLNTEAFF. DNA for the CDR3: TGTGCCAGCTCACCGACTACAGGGTTGAACACTGAAGCTTTCTTT.

This clone was counted a single time. V gene TRBV29-1 combines with J gene TRBJ1-1; D gene unclear. Trimming removed 7 bases from V and 0 bases from J, with 15 bases in between. This CDR3 contains 14 residues. Germline V gene data show CDR1 as SQVTM and CDR2 as ANQGSEA. CDR3 sequence: CSGRGSPLNTEAFF. CDR3 DNA sequence: TGCAGCGGACGAGGGTCCCCCTTGAACACTGAAGCTTTCTTT.